Below, 7 T cell receptor beta chains from the same sample are listed, as sequenced in a study of breast tumors, draining lymph nodes, adjacent tissues. From the multiplex PCR reads, TCRdb called clonotypes with MiXCR, one entry per CDR3 protein. The data hold over 250,000 distinct CDR3 sequences, with under 35% observed a single time. The lymph nodes were axillary draining lymph nodes from breast cancer patients. The sample comprised axillary lymph node tissue. All receptors derive from a female donor with breast cancer. Some clones in this sample may be carry-over from other donors' samples.

This clonotype came up many times. The genes are TRBV9 and TRBJ1-2, with unresolved D. The CDR3 consists of 14 residues. Germline V gene sequence: CDR1 SGDLS, CDR2 YYNGEE. With 4 bases removed from V and 0 bases from J, the gap between germline ends came to 10 bases. CDR3 amino acids: CASSKGQSNYGYTF. The CDR3, as DNA: TGTGCCAGCAGCAAAGGGCAGTCTAACTATGGCTACACCTTC.

This clonotype was counted ten times or more. This chain joins TRBV24-1 and TRBJ2-5; D unclear. CDR3 size: 14 residues. Germline V lookup: CDR1 KGHDR, CDR2 SFDVKD. V was shortened by 9 bases and J by 1 base, with 14 bases between the two germline ends. The CDR3 here is CATARAWGQETQYF. In DNA, the CDR3 is TGTGCCACCGCGAGAGCCTGGGGCCAAGAGACCCAGTACTTC.

Comments on this clonotype: A much larger clone sits a single nucleotide away, making a read error possible. The CDR3 DNA is TGCAGTGCGACGGACACGGGAGAGACCCCGTACTTC. The encoded protein is CSATDTGETPYF. The chain couples TRBV20-1 to TRBJ2-5; tentatively, D is TRBD2 (6 bases). The CDR3 loop spans 12 amino acids. Germline assignment: CDR1 DFQATT and CDR2 SNEGSKA (reference sequence).

This clonotype has at least ten counts. Here the CDR3 reads CASSLQALNNEQFF. The DNA of the CDR3 is TGTGCCAGCAGCTTACAGGCTCTTAATAATGAGCAGTTCTTC. This chain links TRBV7-6 with TRBJ2-1; no reliable D call. Germline CDR1 reads SGHVS; CDR2 reads FNYEAQ. This CDR3 is 14 amino acids long. Trimming left V 2 bases short and J 7 bases short, with 12 bases between. The full variable domain, its missing parts supplied by reference TRBV7-6 and TRBJ2-1, is GAGVSQSPRYKVTKRGQDVALRCDPISGHVSLYWYRQALGQGPEFLTYFNYEAQQDKSGLPNDRFSAERPEGSISTLTIQRTEQRDSAMYRCASSLQALNNEQFFGPGTRLTVL.

The chain is built from TRBV6-2 or TRBV6-3 and TRBJ1-5; 9 nucleotides match TRBD1. Germline loops: CDR1 MNHEY, CDR2 SVGEGT. Germline trimming cut 6 bases from V and 8 bases from J; bases unmatched to any gene: 14. The CDR3 loop spans 16 amino acids. The CDR3 coding sequence is TGTGCCAGCAGCATACAGGGGGCGGGGGTAGGGAAGCCCCAGCATTTT. Protein: CASSIQGAGVGKPQHF.

This clonotype was recorded many times. The chain joins TRBV11-2 to TRBJ2-2, with no clear D. The CDR3 has 13 residues. Germline V gene lookup returns CDR1 SGHAT and CDR2 FQNNGV. Trimming stripped 3 bases from V and 3 bases from J, with 5 bases between. The CDR3 reads CASSLVHTGELFF. The CDR3 region has the DNA TGTGCCAGCAGCTTGGTCCACACCGGGGAGCTGTTTTTT.

This clonotype was observed a few times. This may be a read error: a much more frequent sequence differs by one nucleotide. The gene calls are TRBV20-1 and TRBJ2-5; the D is unclear. CDR3 length equals 12 residues. CDR1 and CDR2 (germline): DFQATT, SNEGSKA (reference sequence). CDR3 region: CSATRPQETPYF. DNA for the CDR3: TGCAGTGCTACACGGCCCCAAGAGACCCCGTACTTC.